A selection of T cell receptor beta chains follows, all from one sample in a study of cytotoxic CD8 clonotypes in ibrutinib-treated CLL. Clones were sequenced by immunoSEQ multiplex PCR, and TCRdb holds only the in-frame ones, with some missing. The sample consists of 25,000 to 30,000 clones, roughly three quarters of them appearing once. Material: PBMCs, obtained after 36 months of ibrutinib treatment. The source of these receptors is a human donor with chronic lymphocytic leukemia. The CDR3 runs from the conserved cysteine through the conserved F or W. Fields, in order: V gene, CDR3 length, D gene, clone size, J gene, CDR3 DNA, CDR3 protein. The D gene is left open where the match is weak. Rows may omit the clone size; those that give it use once, few, many or a size class.

v_call: TRBV4-1
cdr3_length: 18
d_call: .
clone_size: once
j_call: TRBJ1-1
cdr3_nt: TGCGCCAGCAGCCAAGACCCTAAAAGTCGGGGAAAGAACACTGAAGCTTTCTTT
cdr3_aa: CASSQDPKSRGKNTEAFF

v_call: TRBV9
cdr3_length: 15
d_call: .
clone_size: .
j_call: TRBJ2-2
cdr3_nt: TGTGCCAGCAGCGTAGGGGGGGCGAACACCGGGGAGCTGTTTTTT
cdr3_aa: CASSVGGANTGELFF

v_call: TRBV5-4
cdr3_length: 18
d_call: .
clone_size: .
j_call: TRBJ1-2
cdr3_nt: TGTGCCAGCAGCCCCTTAAACGCGCAGGCTGCGGGGGGCTATGGCTACACCTTC
cdr3_aa: CASSPLNAQAAGGYGYTF

v_call: TRBV6-6
cdr3_length: 16
d_call: TRBD2
clone_size: once
j_call: TRBJ2-7
cdr3_nt: TGTGCCAGCAGTCCCTTCGCGGGGGGGAGCACCTACGAGCAGTACTTC
cdr3_aa: CASSPFAGGSTYEQYF

v_call: TRBV27
cdr3_length: 11
d_call: .
clone_size: once
j_call: TRBJ2-2
cdr3_nt: TGTGCCAGCACCTACCGCGGGGAGCTGTTTTTT
cdr3_aa: CASTYRGELFF

v_call: TRBV15
cdr3_length: 14
d_call: TRBD1
clone_size: .
j_call: TRBJ2-7
cdr3_nt: TGTGCCACCAGCAGATTGGACAGGGACTACGAGCAGTACTTC
cdr3_aa: CATSRLDRDYEQYF

v_call: TRBV20-1
cdr3_length: 11
d_call: .
clone_size: .
j_call: TRBJ2-3
cdr3_nt: TGCAGTGCCATGGGGACAGATACGCAGTATTTT
cdr3_aa: CSAMGTDTQYF

v_call: TRBV4-1
cdr3_length: 13
d_call: TRBD1
clone_size: many
j_call: TRBJ1-1
cdr3_nt: TGCGCCAGCAGCCAAGTAACAGGGGCTGAAGCTTTCTTT
cdr3_aa: CASSQVTGAEAFF

v_call: TRBV6-6
cdr3_length: 12
d_call: .
clone_size: .
j_call: TRBJ2-1
cdr3_nt: TGTGCCGGCAGCACAGACGTTCCTGAGCAGTTCTTC
cdr3_aa: CAGSTDVPEQFF

v_call: TRBV6-6
cdr3_length: 15
d_call: .
clone_size: .
j_call: TRBJ1-1
cdr3_nt: TGTGCCAGCAGTTTTGTTCTAGGAGGGAACACTGAAGCTTTCTTT
cdr3_aa: CASSFVLGGNTEAFF

v_call: TRBV7-6
cdr3_length: 14
d_call: TRBD1
clone_size: .
j_call: TRBJ1-1
cdr3_nt: TGTGCCAGCAGCCCAGGGGGCCTGAACACTGAAGCTTTCTTT
cdr3_aa: CASSPGGLNTEAFF

v_call: TRBV5-4
cdr3_length: 13
d_call: .
clone_size: .
j_call: TRBJ1-2
cdr3_nt: TGTGCCAGCAGCCTGATAGCCAACTATGGCTACACCTTC
cdr3_aa: CASSLIANYGYTF

v_call: TRBV18
cdr3_length: 13
d_call: .
clone_size: .
j_call: TRBJ2-7
cdr3_nt: TGTGCCAGCTCGGAGTGGACAGCCGACGAGCAGTACTTC
cdr3_aa: CASSEWTADEQYF

v_call: TRBV4-2
cdr3_length: 16
d_call: .
clone_size: .
j_call: TRBJ1-5
cdr3_nt: TGTGCCAGCAGCCAAGTCGTCGGGGCGGGGAATCAGCCCCAGCATTTT
cdr3_aa: CASSQVVGAGNQPQHF

v_call: TRBV29-1
cdr3_length: 15
d_call: .
clone_size: .
j_call: TRBJ2-1
cdr3_nt: TGCAGCGTTGGTGCAGGAGGGGTGGCGATAAATGAGCAGTTCTTC
cdr3_aa: CSVGAGGVAINEQFF

v_call: TRBV7-6
cdr3_length: 14
d_call: .
clone_size: once
j_call: TRBJ1-1
cdr3_nt: TGTGCCAGCAGCTACAGGACGGTGAACACTGAAGCTTTCTTT
cdr3_aa: CASSYRTVNTEAFF

v_call: TRBV14
cdr3_length: 14
d_call: .
clone_size: .
j_call: TRBJ2-2
cdr3_nt: TGTGCCAGCAGCCAAGCGCCGGGCACCGGGGAGCTGTTTTTT
cdr3_aa: CASSQAPGTGELFF

v_call: TRBV2
cdr3_length: 12
d_call: .
clone_size: .
j_call: TRBJ2-3
cdr3_nt: TGTGCCAGCACTCCTTATCCAGATACGCAGTATTTT
cdr3_aa: CASTPYPDTQYF

v_call: TRBV19
cdr3_length: 14
d_call: .
clone_size: .
j_call: TRBJ1-5
cdr3_nt: TGTGCCAGTAGTACCGACGGGCCCAATCAGCCCCAGCATTTT
cdr3_aa: CASSTDGPNQPQHF

v_call: TRBV19
cdr3_length: 14
d_call: .
clone_size: .
j_call: TRBJ2-5
cdr3_nt: TGTGCCAGTAGTCTCATACTAGGAGAAGAGACCCAGTACTTC
cdr3_aa: CASSLILGEETQYF

v_call: TRBV11-1
cdr3_length: 16
d_call: .
clone_size: .
j_call: TRBJ1-6
cdr3_nt: TGTGCCAGCAGCGACGAAGGGCGAGGGGGAAATTCACCCCTCCACTTT
cdr3_aa: CASSDEGRGGNSPLHF

v_call: TRBV19
cdr3_length: 16
d_call: .
clone_size: .
j_call: TRBJ1-6
cdr3_nt: TGTGCCAGTAGTACCCCCCCGGGGGGTGGTAATTCACCCCTCCACTTT
cdr3_aa: CASSTPPGGGNSPLHF

v_call: TRBV27
cdr3_length: 16
d_call: .
clone_size: .
j_call: TRBJ2-1
cdr3_nt: TGTGCCAGCAGTTTATATCCCTCAGGGTCCTACAATGAGCAGTTCTTC
cdr3_aa: CASSLYPSGSYNEQFF

v_call: TRBV4-1
cdr3_length: 15
d_call: .
clone_size: .
j_call: TRBJ2-2
cdr3_nt: TGCGCCAGCAGCCAAAGACAGGTTGACACCGGGGAGCTGTTTTTT
cdr3_aa: CASSQRQVDTGELFF

v_call: TRBV5-4
cdr3_length: 16
d_call: TRBD1
clone_size: few
j_call: TRBJ1-2
cdr3_nt: TGTGCCAGCAGCACACCACTCCAGGGGGCAGGGGACGGCTACACCTTC
cdr3_aa: CASSTPLQGAGDGYTF

v_call: TRBV5-1
cdr3_length: 14
d_call: .
clone_size: .
j_call: TRBJ2-3
cdr3_nt: TGCGCCAGCAGCTTGGGGTGGGGCACAGATACGCAGTATTTT
cdr3_aa: CASSLGWGTDTQYF

v_call: TRBV10-3
cdr3_length: 13
d_call: .
clone_size: .
j_call: TRBJ1-5
cdr3_nt: TGTGCCATCAAGGAGGGTCACAATCAGCCCCAGCATTTT
cdr3_aa: CAIKEGHNQPQHF

v_call: TRBV19
cdr3_length: 15
d_call: TRBD2
clone_size: .
j_call: TRBJ2-7
cdr3_nt: TGTGCCAGTAGTCCGGGCGGGGGGCGGTCCACCGAGCAGTACTTC
cdr3_aa: CASSPGGGRSTEQYF

v_call: TRBV5-4
cdr3_length: 15
d_call: TRBD2
clone_size: .
j_call: TRBJ2-5
cdr3_nt: TGTGCCAGCAGCTTTCCCGGGGGGGCCTCCAAGACCCAGTACTTC
cdr3_aa: CASSFPGGASKTQYF

v_call: TRBV28
cdr3_length: 13
d_call: .
clone_size: few
j_call: TRBJ1-5
cdr3_nt: TGTGCCAGCAGATCCGGGCCCCATCAGCCCCAGCATTTT
cdr3_aa: CASRSGPHQPQHF

v_call: TRBV29-1
cdr3_length: 13
d_call: .
clone_size: .
j_call: TRBJ1-4
cdr3_nt: TGCAGCGCTAATACAGGGCAGGGAGAAAAACTGTTTTTT
cdr3_aa: CSANTGQGEKLFF

v_call: TRBV28
cdr3_length: 10
d_call: .
clone_size: .
j_call: TRBJ2-7
cdr3_nt: TGTGCCAGCAGTTTAAACGAGCAGTACTTC
cdr3_aa: CASSLNEQYF

v_call: TRBV20-1
cdr3_length: 11
d_call: .
clone_size: once
j_call: TRBJ1-2
cdr3_nt: TGCAGTGCGGTCCATACAGGGGGCTACACCTTC
cdr3_aa: CSAVHTGGYTF

v_call: TRBV7-9
cdr3_length: 15
d_call: .
clone_size: few
j_call: TRBJ1-3
cdr3_nt: TGTGCCAGCAGCTTAGCGATGGGAGCTGGAAACACCATATATTTT
cdr3_aa: CASSLAMGAGNTIYF

v_call: TRBV19
cdr3_length: 16
d_call: TRBD1
clone_size: .
j_call: TRBJ1-1
cdr3_nt: TGTGCCAGTAGTATAAGAGCAGGACAGGGGATCGGTGAAGCTTTCTTT
cdr3_aa: CASSIRAGQGIGEAFF

v_call: TRBV9
cdr3_length: 14
d_call: .
clone_size: .
j_call: TRBJ2-5
cdr3_nt: TGTGCCAGCAGCGTAGGGGGGCAGCTAGAGACCCAGTACTTC
cdr3_aa: CASSVGGQLETQYF

v_call: TRBV7-9
cdr3_length: 16
d_call: .
clone_size: .
j_call: TRBJ1-2
cdr3_nt: TGTGCCAGCAGCTTATTCGGCAGGGACGTCGGTTATGGCTACACCTTC
cdr3_aa: CASSLFGRDVGYGYTF

v_call: TRBV7-6
cdr3_length: 13
d_call: .
clone_size: .
j_call: TRBJ2-7
cdr3_nt: TGTGCCAGCAGCTTAGCGCCTTTCTACGAGCAGTACTTC
cdr3_aa: CASSLAPFYEQYF

v_call: TRBV2
cdr3_length: 17
d_call: TRBD1
clone_size: .
j_call: TRBJ1-5
cdr3_nt: TGTGCCAGCAGTGTCGGGACAGGGGGCGCCTCCTATCAGCCCCAGCATTTT
cdr3_aa: CASSVGTGGASYQPQHF

v_call: TRBV2
cdr3_length: 12
d_call: .
clone_size: .
j_call: TRBJ1-1
cdr3_nt: TGTGCCAGCAGTAAATCAGGGACTGAAGCTTTCTTT
cdr3_aa: CASSKSGTEAFF

v_call: TRBV20-1
cdr3_length: 11
d_call: .
clone_size: .
j_call: TRBJ2-7
cdr3_nt: TGCAGTGCTCGGGATTCCTACGAGCAGTACTTC
cdr3_aa: CSARDSYEQYF

v_call: TRBV5-1
cdr3_length: 14
d_call: .
clone_size: .
j_call: TRBJ1-1
cdr3_nt: TGCGCCAGCAGCTTCCAGGGGTTAGGCACTGAAGCTTTCTTT
cdr3_aa: CASSFQGLGTEAFF

v_call: TRBV5-5
cdr3_length: 12
d_call: .
clone_size: .
j_call: TRBJ2-5
cdr3_nt: TGTGCCAGCAGCACCACTAGGGGGACCCAGTACTTC
cdr3_aa: CASSTTRGTQYF

v_call: TRBV6-5
cdr3_length: 15
d_call: TRBD1
clone_size: .
j_call: TRBJ2-1
cdr3_nt: TGTGCCAGCAGTAGGACAGGGGGCAGTGGCAATGAGCAGTTCTTC
cdr3_aa: CASSRTGGSGNEQFF

v_call: TRBV30
cdr3_length: 13
d_call: TRBD1
clone_size: .
j_call: TRBJ1-2
cdr3_nt: TGTGCCTGGAGTGTACAGGGGGCGTATGGCTACACCTTC
cdr3_aa: CAWSVQGAYGYTF

v_call: TRBV7-9
cdr3_length: 15
d_call: .
clone_size: .
j_call: TRBJ2-5
cdr3_nt: TGTGCCAGCAGCGAAGGACCATCTTCGAAAGAGACCCAGTACTTC
cdr3_aa: CASSEGPSSKETQYF

v_call: TRBV19
cdr3_length: 15
d_call: .
clone_size: .
j_call: TRBJ2-3
cdr3_nt: TGTGCCAGTAGTATCGGGAACGTCGGCACAGATACGCAGTATTTT
cdr3_aa: CASSIGNVGTDTQYF

v_call: TRBV9
cdr3_length: 11
d_call: .
clone_size: .
j_call: TRBJ2-7
cdr3_nt: TGTGCCAGCAGCGATAACTACGAGCAGTACTTC
cdr3_aa: CASSDNYEQYF

v_call: TRBV6-5
cdr3_length: 12
d_call: TRBD2
clone_size: .
j_call: TRBJ2-7
cdr3_nt: TGTGCCAGCAAGGACGGGGGGGGCGAGCAGTACTTC
cdr3_aa: CASKDGGGEQYF

v_call: TRBV27
cdr3_length: 16
d_call: TRBD1
clone_size: .
j_call: TRBJ1-3
cdr3_nt: TGTGCCAGCAGTCTGGGACAGGGGTTTCCTGGAAACACCATATATTTT
cdr3_aa: CASSLGQGFPGNTIYF

v_call: TRBV10-3
cdr3_length: 13
d_call: TRBD2
clone_size: .
j_call: TRBJ2-7
cdr3_nt: TGTGCCTCCACGGGACTAGCGGGCTACGAGCAGTACTTC
cdr3_aa: CASTGLAGYEQYF

v_call: TRBV27
cdr3_length: 15
d_call: .
clone_size: .
j_call: TRBJ2-2
cdr3_nt: TGTGCCTCTTCCGCCGGCCAGGGGTGGACCGGGGAGCTGTTTTTT
cdr3_aa: CASSAGQGWTGELFF

v_call: TRBV6-5
cdr3_length: 13
d_call: .
clone_size: .
j_call: TRBJ1-5
cdr3_nt: TGTGCCAGCAGAAGAAGCGGGAATCAGCCCCAGCATTTT
cdr3_aa: CASRRSGNQPQHF

v_call: TRBV27
cdr3_length: 18
d_call: TRBD1
clone_size: .
j_call: TRBJ1-4
cdr3_nt: TGTGCCAGCAGTTTCTTGGGGACAGGCCGACGGGGTAATGAAAAACTGTTTTTT
cdr3_aa: CASSFLGTGRRGNEKLFF

v_call: TRBV12-5
cdr3_length: 11
d_call: .
clone_size: .
j_call: TRBJ2-3
cdr3_nt: TGTGCTAGTGGTTTTACGGATACGCAGTATTTT
cdr3_aa: CASGFTDTQYF

v_call: TRBV9
cdr3_length: 15
d_call: TRBD1
clone_size: .
j_call: TRBJ2-7
cdr3_nt: TGTGCCAGCAGCGTAGGGACAGGGGTAGCCTACGAGCAGTACTTC
cdr3_aa: CASSVGTGVAYEQYF

v_call: TRBV4-2
cdr3_length: 18
d_call: TRBD2
clone_size: .
j_call: TRBJ2-3
cdr3_nt: TGTGCCAGCAGCCAAGCTCCGGGACTAGCGGGGGGCACAGATACGCAGTATTTT
cdr3_aa: CASSQAPGLAGGTDTQYF